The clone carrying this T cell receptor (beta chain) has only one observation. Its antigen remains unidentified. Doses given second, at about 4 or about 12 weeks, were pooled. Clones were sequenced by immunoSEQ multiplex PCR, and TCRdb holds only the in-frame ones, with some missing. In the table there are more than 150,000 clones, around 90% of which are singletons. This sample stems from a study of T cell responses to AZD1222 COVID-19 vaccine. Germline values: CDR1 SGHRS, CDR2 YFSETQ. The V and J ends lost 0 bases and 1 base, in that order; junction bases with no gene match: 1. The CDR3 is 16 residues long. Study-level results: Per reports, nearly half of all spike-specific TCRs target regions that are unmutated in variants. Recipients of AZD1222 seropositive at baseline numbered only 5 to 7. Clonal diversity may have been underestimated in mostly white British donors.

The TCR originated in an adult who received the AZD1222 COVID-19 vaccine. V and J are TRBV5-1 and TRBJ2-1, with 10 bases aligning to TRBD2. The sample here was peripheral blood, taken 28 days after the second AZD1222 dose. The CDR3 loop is CASSLELAGSYNEQFF. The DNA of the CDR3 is TGCGCCAGCAGCTTGGAACTAGCGGGATCCTACAATGAGCAGTTCTTC.